This TCR beta chain was profiled in a study of cytomegalovirus exposure and HLA in healthy donors. General observations from the study: TCR clusters originating in the first cohort tended to co-occur in the 120 validation repertoires, according to a later analysis.

Germline V gene lookup returns CDR1 SNHLY and CDR2 FYNNEI. The CDR3 sequence is 11 residues long. Trimming left V 4 bases short and J 4 bases short, with 2 bases between. Profiled with immunoSEQ multiplex PCR; TCRdb holds only in-frame clones, not every one. The sample lists 150,000 to 200,000 clones, roughly 83% seen once, with more than 1.2% in the top ten. The donors were part of the validation cohort, which consisted of over a hundred subjects and was separate from the first cohort of 666 subjects. Comment on this clone: Its target is unknown.

The chain combines TRBV2 with TRBJ2-1; no clear D gene. Sequenced input: PBMCs. This sequence was found in a woman under 30 in good health and CMV-seronegative. The CDR3 here is CASSVYNEQFF. The CDR3 nucleotides are TGTGCCAGCAGTGTATACAATGAGCAGTTCTTC. The full variable domain, completed using reference TRBV2 and TRBJ2-1, is EPEVTQTPSHQVTQMGQEVILRCVPISNHLYFYWYRQILGQKVEFLVSFYNNEISEKSEIFDDQFSVERPDGSNFTLKIRSTKLEDSAMYFCASSVYNEQFFGPGTRLTVL.